The source of this T cell receptor (beta chain) is a study of cytomegalovirus exposure and HLA in healthy donors. Notes on the study in general: In a later analysis, several top co-occurrence clusters appeared linked to parvovirus B19, influenza, CMV and Epstein-Barr virus. Earlier findings revealed that most TCR beta V segments proved productive either about 87% or about 30% of the time. Accurate HLA-A and HLA-B prediction from TCR beta sequences was reported for most subjects.

On this clone itself: Its specificity is not known.

The ends lost 4 bases at V and 5 bases at J; junction bases unmatched: 3. The CDR3 contains 13 residues. The germline gives CDR1 SQVTM, CDR2 ANQGSEA. PCR was performed using 60 Vbeta and 13 Jbeta primers. Original handling: Some 11 million of the 80 million or so unique TCR beta chains counted in a later analysis were shared. This table comes from immunoSEQ multiplex PCR, and its TCRdb copy is limited to in-frame clones, with some not included. Clone size and the V and J calls come from that table; the DNA yielded D and trimming. In all, the sample yields about 130,000 clones. This sequence was found in a woman aged 40-49 years in good health and CMV-seropositive. This chain uses TRBV29-1 with TRBJ2-7; TRBD2 aligns across 12 bases. The sequenced material came from PBMCs. In nucleotides, the CDR3 is TGCAGCGTTGTGGGACTAGCGGGTAACGAGCAGTACTTC. Its translation is CSVVGLAGNEQYF.